The source of this TCR beta chain is a study of shared clonotypes between healthy human individuals. A note on this clone: Its antigen remains unknown.

Libraries were prepared by immunoSEQ multiplex PCR; TCRdb keeps only in-frame clonotypes and omits some of them. The table shows a few million clones, with 93% occurring only once. Naive CD8 cells lacked CD45RO and underwent positive selection for CCR7, leaving out terminally differentiated effector memory CD45RA+ cells. Adult donors, all healthy and HIV-negative, had no recent acute infections or vaccinations. With V trimmed by 5 bases and J by 0 bases, 9 bases remained unmatched. Germline V CDR1 and CDR2: MDHEN, SYDVKM. The CDR3 is 16 residues long. General study points: Naive subsets tended to show greater estimated richness than memory subsets. The expectation was that sequencing depth would affect clonotype sharing among donors.

The genes are TRBV28 and TRBJ2-7; TRBD2 aligns across 8 bases. Sequencing used naive CD8+ T cells from PBMCs. The TCR was taken from a young man in good health. Some clones in this sample may be carry-over from other donors' samples. CDR3 DNA: TGTGCCAGCAGTCCCCAGCGGGGGAGAGGCTCCTACGAGCAGTACTTC. This sequence encodes CASSPQRGRGSYEQYF. The complete variable domain, with remaining parts taken from reference TRBV28 and TRBJ2-7, reads DVKVTQSSRYLVKRTGEKVFLECVQDMDHENMFWYRQDPGLGLRLIYFSYDVKMKEKGDIPEGYSVSREKKERFSLILESASTNQTSMYLCASSPQRGRGSYEQYFGPGTRLTVT.